This paragraph covers one T cell receptor beta chain sequence. Its antigen remains unidentified. For the second PCR, which ran for about 6 to 12 cycles, a sample-barcoded 5' primer and a J-beta primer mix were used. Researchers report that a template-switch adaptor with 12 random nucleotides tagged each cDNA molecule. Per sample, CDR3-containing paired-end reads numbered at least 2.5 million. One entry per CDR3 protein, called by TCRdb with MiXCR from the 5' RACE reads. This repertoire shows approximately 800,000 distinct CDR3 sequences, approximately 65% found once; its top ten account for 25% to 35%. This specimen belongs to a study of blood T cells in healthy people across ages. CDR3 length: 13 amino acids. The V gene's germline CDR1 is MNHEY and CDR2 SMNVEV (reference sequence). Every donor provided approximately 9.2 milliliters of peripheral blood. The study's findings and limits: Roughly linearly, TCR beta diversity per million T cells fell as age increased.

The receptor was isolated from a man aged 30 to 39 in good health. The chain combines TRBV27 with TRBJ2-5; D call uncertain. Gene TRBJ2-7 matches the end of the DNA better, so the J call may be wrong. Sequenced: blood. The CDR3 DNA reads as TGTGCCAGCAGTTTGTTTGCAGGCTCCGAGCAGTACTTC. Encoded protein: CASSLFAGSEQYF.